These T cell receptor beta chains were read from a single sample in a study of Ad26.COV2.S vaccination and SARS-CoV-2 variants. Profiled with immunoSEQ multiplex PCR; TCRdb holds only in-frame clones, not every one. The sample has about 350,000 clones, roughly 91% seen once. This sample comprised peripheral blood, obtained in a trial of Ad26.COV2.S vaccine versus placebo. The receptors were sampled from a person aged 18 to 65 who received the Ad26.COV2.S COVID-19 vaccine or a placebo. Each CDR3 is given with its conserved first and last residue. Each record gives: clone size, V gene, J gene, D gene, CDR3 protein, CDR3 DNA. The D gene is left open where the match is weak. Rows give clone size only sometimes, using once, few, many, or a class for an expanded clone.

NA	TRBV5-4	TRBJ2-3	TRBD2	CASSSGSGIAADTQYF	TGTGCCAGCAGCTCGGGTAGCGGGATCGCAGCAGATACGCAGTATTTT
NA	TRBV6-4	TRBJ2-3	TRBD1	CASSANPDRVGDTQYF	TGTGCCAGCAGTGCCAACCCGGACAGGGTGGGAGATACGCAGTATTTT
NA	TRBV3-1/TRBV3-2	TRBJ2-7	NA	CASSQDKSYEQYF	TGTGCCAGCAGCCAAGACAAGTCCTACGAGCAGTACTTC
NA	TRBV4-3	TRBJ2-2	TRBD1	CASSQDGAQGVGAGELFF	TGCGCCAGCAGCCAAGATGGAGCACAGGGGGTTGGGGCCGGGGAGCTGTTTTTT
NA	TRBV30	TRBJ1-1	TRBD1	CAWARRRGHSEAFF	TGTGCCTGGGCCCGTCGTAGGGGGCATTCTGAAGCTTTCTTT
NA	TRBV4-1	TRBJ2-5	NA	CASSQATQGRETQYF	TGCGCCAGCAGCCAAGCAACCCAGGGGAGAGAGACCCAGTACTTC
NA	TRBV24-1	TRBJ2-1	NA	CATSDFRGSLFF	TGTGCCACCAGTGATTTTCGCGGGTCGCTGTTCTTC
NA	TRBV28	TRBJ2-7	TRBD2	CASSLSAGGSYEQYF	TGTGCCAGCAGTTTATCGGCGGGAGGGTCTTACGAGCAGTACTTC
once	TRBV27	TRBJ1-1	TRBD1	CASSSRQGTTEAFF	TGTGCCAGCAGTTCCAGACAGGGCACCACTGAAGCTTTCTTT
NA	TRBV3-1/TRBV3-2	TRBJ1-6	NA	CASSQRGPANSPLHF	TGTGCCAGCAGCCAACGTGGGCCAGCCAATTCACCCCTCCACTTT
NA	TRBV25-1	TRBJ2-3	TRBD2	CASSVALAGITDTQYF	TGTGCCAGCAGTGTCGCTCTAGCGGGGATCACAGATACGCAGTATTTT
NA	TRBV9	TRBJ2-2	NA	CASSVGDTSTGELFF	TGTGCCAGCAGCGTAGGCGATACGTCCACCGGGGAGCTGTTTTTT
NA	TRBV4-3	TRBJ2-3	NA	CASSPGVEGDTQYF	TGCGCCAGCAGCCCTGGGGTCGAAGGGGATACGCAGTATTTT
NA	TRBV4-1	TRBJ1-5	NA	CASSQKISGPLTYSNQPQHF	TGCGCCAGCAGCCAGAAAATTTCCGGGCCATTAACTTATAGCAATCAGCCCCAGCATTTT
NA	TRBV28	TRBJ1-4	NA	CASSLQGFAREKLFF	TGTGCCAGCAGCCTCCAGGGTTTTGCACGTGAAAAACTGTTTTTT
NA	TRBV7-8	TRBJ2-4	NA	CASSLGGRVNIQYF	TGTGCCAGCAGCTTAGGGGGCAGGGTGAACATTCAGTACTTC
NA	TRBV4-1	TRBJ2-4	NA	CASSQSPSGSNLAKNIQYF	TGCGCCAGCAGCCAATCGCCTTCAGGTTCAAACTTAGCCAAAAACATTCAGTACTTC
NA	TRBV7-2	TRBJ1-1	NA	CASSLRGNTEAFF	TGTGCCAGCAGCTTACGGGGGAACACTGAAGCTTTCTTT
NA	TRBV11-2	TRBJ1-1	NA	CASTFPVNTEAFF	TGTGCCAGCACCTTCCCAGTGAACACTGAAGCTTTCTTT
NA	TRBV28	TRBJ1-2	NA	CASSLGNYGYTF	TGTGCCAGCAGTTTAGGCAACTATGGCTACACCTTC
NA	TRBV14	TRBJ1-1	NA	CASSQGTGWAAFF	TGTGCCAGCAGCCAAGGTACAGGGTGGGCCGCTTTCTTT
once	TRBV19	TRBJ2-7	NA	CASSMTGQSSYEQYF	TGTGCCAGTAGTATGACGGGGCAGAGCTCCTACGAGCAGTACTTC
few	TRBV2	TRBJ1-1	NA	CASRGIQGGSNTEAFF	TGTGCCAGCAGAGGAATACAGGGAGGGTCGAACACTGAAGCTTTCTTT
NA	TRBV15	TRBJ2-3	NA	CATSRVGGAGADTQYF	TGTGCCACCAGCAGAGTCGGGGGCGCAGGGGCAGATACGCAGTATTTT
NA	TRBV4-2	TRBJ2-2	NA	CASSQEVDGNTGELFF	TGTGCCAGCAGCCAAGAGGTGGACGGGAACACCGGGGAGCTGTTTTTT
once	TRBV4-1	TRBJ2-3	NA	CASSQDVATDTQYF	TGCGCCAGCAGCCAAGACGTAGCGACAGATACGCAGTATTTT
NA	TRBV14	TRBJ2-7	NA	CASNTDSGAYEQYF	TGTGCCAGCAACACGGACAGTGGGGCCTACGAGCAGTACTTC
NA	TRBV10-3	TRBJ1-3	NA	CAISGTGGPTGNTIYF	TGTGCCATCAGTGGGACGGGTGGGCCTACTGGAAACACCATATATTTT
NA	TRBV6-2/TRBV6-3	TRBJ1-2	NA	CASSSPRANYGYTF	TGTGCCAGCAGCTCCCCCAGGGCTAACTATGGCTACACCTTC
NA	TRBV5-1	TRBJ2-3	NA	CATWRDTQYF	TGCGCCACCTGGCGGGATACGCAGTATTTT
NA	TRBV7-3	TRBJ2-2	TRBD1	CASSSTPGTGSTGELFF	TGTGCCAGCAGCTCTACCCCCGGGACAGGGTCCACCGGGGAGCTGTTTTTT
NA	TRBV30	TRBJ2-7	NA	CAWSVGGAISYEQYF	TGTGCCTGGAGTGTAGGCGGGGCGATCTCCTACGAGCAGTACTTC